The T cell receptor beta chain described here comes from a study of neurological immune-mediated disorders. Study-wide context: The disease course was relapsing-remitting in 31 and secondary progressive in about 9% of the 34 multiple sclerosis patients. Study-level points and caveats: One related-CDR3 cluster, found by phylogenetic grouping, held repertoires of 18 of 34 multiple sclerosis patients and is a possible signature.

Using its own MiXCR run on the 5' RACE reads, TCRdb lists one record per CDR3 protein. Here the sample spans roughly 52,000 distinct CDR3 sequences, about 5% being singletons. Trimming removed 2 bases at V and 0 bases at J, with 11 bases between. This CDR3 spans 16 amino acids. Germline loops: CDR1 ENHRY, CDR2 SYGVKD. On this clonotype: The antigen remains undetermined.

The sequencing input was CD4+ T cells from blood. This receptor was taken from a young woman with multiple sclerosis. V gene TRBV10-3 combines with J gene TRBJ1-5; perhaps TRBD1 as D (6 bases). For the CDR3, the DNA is TGTGCCATCAGTGAGCGGGGAGGGGGTAGCAATCAGCCCCAGCATTTT. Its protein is CAISERGGGSNQPQHF.